This TCR beta chain was sequenced during a study of T-cell memory formation after mild COVID-19. Looking at the study overall: Largely donor-specific TCR clusters were found. Study conclusions and caveats: Shrinking CD4+ clones resided mostly in CM and EM, and CD8+ ones in EMRA. CD4+ bias marked clones expanding day 15 to 37, unlike balanced contracting clones.

Points on this clonotype: No antigen is known for it.

5'RACE with constant-segment primers built TCRalpha and TCRbeta cDNA libraries with UMIs. TCRdb passed the 5' RACE reads through MiXCR, listing each CDR3 protein once. This table holds under 250,000 distinct CDR3 sequences, around 25% found once. The CDR3 has 17 residues. Losses at the gene ends were 2 bases for V and 6 bases for J; bases not matched to a gene: 7. CDR1 and CDR2 from the germline V gene are MNHEY and SVGEGT. The V gene is TRBV6-2 or TRBV6-3, the J gene TRBJ2-1; 13 bases agree with TRBD2. This clonotype originated in an adult woman who had mild COVID-19 (a few samples of this study predate the infection). Cell type and time point are not known. The sequencing input was PBMCs or a T cell subset sorted from them (not recorded which). CDR3 sequence: CASSYAPGLAGPNEQFF. Here the CDR3 DNA reads TGTGCCAGCAGTTACGCTCCGGGACTAGCGGGACCCAATGAGCAGTTCTTC.